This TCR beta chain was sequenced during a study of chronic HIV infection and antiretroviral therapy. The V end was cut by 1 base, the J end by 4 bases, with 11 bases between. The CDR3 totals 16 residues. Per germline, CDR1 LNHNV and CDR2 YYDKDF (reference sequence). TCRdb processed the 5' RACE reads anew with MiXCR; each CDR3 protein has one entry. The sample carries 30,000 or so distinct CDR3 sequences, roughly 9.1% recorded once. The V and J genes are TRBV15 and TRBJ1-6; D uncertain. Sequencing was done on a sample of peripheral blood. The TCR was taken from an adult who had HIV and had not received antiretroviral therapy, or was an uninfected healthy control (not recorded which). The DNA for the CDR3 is TGTGCCACCAGCAGAGCCCAGGAACTATATAATTCACCCCTCCACTTT. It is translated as CATSRAQELYNSPLHF.